The clone carrying this TCR beta chain showed up just a few times. Its antigen is unknown. Uncontrolled infection, other autoimmune disease, pregnancy and lactation each barred patients from inclusion. TCR beta CDR3 regions were amplified from RNA transcripts. First-round RT-PCR targeting the TCR CDR3 was performed with the HTBI primer set. TCRdb independently ran MiXCR on the multiplex PCR reads; one entry per CDR3 protein. The sample comprises about 610,000 distinct CDR3 sequences, around 16% of which are singletons, and approximately 3.5% rests with the top ten. This sample is drawn from a study of T cells in Graves' hyperthyroidism and ophthalmopathy. Findings of the study overall: The model predicted ophthalmopathy a median approximately 6.3 months before onset.

CDR3 size: 14 residues. V was pared by 6 bases and J by 2 bases, with 11 bases between. Per the germline V gene, CDR1 is LGHDT and CDR2 is YNNKEL (reference sequence). This clonotype was sampled from a woman aged 40 to 50 with Graves' ophthalmopathy. The sample comprised blood. This chain joins TRBV3-1 and TRBJ2-1, with D perhaps TRBD2 (5 bases). The CDR3 bases are TGTGCCAGCAGTCTACTAGGCACCTACAATGAGCAGTTCTTC. Protein sequence: CASSLLGTYNEQFF.